A selection of T cell receptor beta chains follows, all from one sample in a study of Graves' ophthalmopathy and Graves' hyperthyroidism. TCRdb re-derived calls from the multiplex PCR reads in MiXCR, one entry per CDR3 protein. The sample records 620,000 or so distinct CDR3 sequences, approximately 21% being singletons. Sequencing was carried out using peripheral blood. The origin of the receptors is a young woman with stable Graves' hyperthyroidism. Some clones in this sample may be carry-over from other donors' samples. Both conserved end residues are part of each CDR3. The D gene is left open where the match is weak. The size entry is marked missing in some rows and otherwise reads once, few, many or a size class.

size,J,V,D,DNA,CDR3
.,TRBJ1-5,TRBV15,.,TGTGCCACCAGCGTCCGGGACACATACAATCAGCCCCAGCATTTT,CATSVRDTYNQPQHF
many,TRBJ2-5,TRBV11-2,.,TGTGCCAGCAGCTTAGGGAAGACAGGAGCGGAGACCCAGTACTTC,CASSLGKTGAETQYF
many,TRBJ2-7,TRBV3-1,.,TGTGCCAGCAGCCAGGATGTGACTCCCCGGGGCGAGCAGTACTTC,CASSQDVTPRGEQYF
many,TRBJ2-7,TRBV6-5,.,TGTGCCAGCAGTTACGCACAGTACTACGAGCAGTACTTC,CASSYAQYYEQYF
few,TRBJ2-7,TRBV12-3/TRBV12-4,TRBD2,TGTGCCAGCAGTTTTCTAGCGGGAGAGAGCGAGCAGTACTTC,CASSFLAGESEQYF
many,TRBJ1-1,TRBV2,.,TGTGCCAGCAGTGAACGGAGCATGAACACTGAAGCTTTCTTT,CASSERSMNTEAFF
.,TRBJ1-1,TRBV12-3/TRBV12-4,TRBD1,TGTGCCAGCAGTCTCAACAGGGGGGCTGAAGCTTTCTTT,CASSLNRGAEAFF
many,TRBJ2-7,TRBV5-1,TRBD1,TGCGCCAGCAGCGAACCAGCAGGGGGCGAGCAGTACTTC,CASSEPAGGEQYF
many,TRBJ1-1,TRBV12-3/TRBV12-4,.,TGTGCCAGCAGCTGGGGTGGGGGGTATACTGAAGCTTTCTTT,CASSWGGGYTEAFF
many,TRBJ1-2,TRBV27,.,TGTGCCAGCAGTTTACGGGGCTCCACCTATGGCTACACCTTC,CASSLRGSTYGYTF
.,TRBJ1-3,TRBV11-2,.,TGTGCCAGCAGCCCCGGACTTTCTTTTGGAAACACCATATATTTT,CASSPGLSFGNTIYF
many,TRBJ2-7,TRBV20-1,.,TGCAGTGCCCCATCCGGGACTCACTACGAGCAGTACTTC,CSAPSGTHYEQYF
many,TRBJ1-1,TRBV20-1,.,TGCAGTGCTAGAGATTCAACGGGAGGGAGTGGTTTCTTT,CSARDSTGGSGFF
few,TRBJ2-2,TRBV7-3,.,TGTGCCAGCAGCTCACTGGTGAACACCGGGGAGCTGTTTTTT,CASSSLVNTGELFF
many,TRBJ2-7,TRBV6-5,TRBD1,TGTGCCAGCAGTTACAGTCGGTACAGGGGGGAGACCTACGAGCAGTACTTC,CASSYSRYRGETYEQYF
many,TRBJ1-2,TRBV29-1,TRBD1,TGCAGCGTTGACCAGACAGGGCCGGACTATGGCTACACCTTC,CSVDQTGPDYGYTF
many,TRBJ1-2,TRBV6-2/TRBV6-3,.,TGTGCCAGCACCCCCGAGGGGTTCGGCTACACCTTC,CASTPEGFGYTF
few,TRBJ1-5,TRBV20-1,.,TGCAGTGCCTTGGATTCCGGGACATTGGGCCAGCCCCAGCATTTT,CSALDSGTLGQPQHF
once,TRBJ2-7,TRBV30,.,TGTGCCTGGAGAGTCTCAGGGACGTACGAGCAGTACTTC,CAWRVSGTYEQYF
many,TRBJ1-6,TRBV27,TRBD1,TGTGCCAGCAGGGGCCTTCGGACAGGGAGCTCCTATAATTCACCCCTCCACTTT,CASRGLRTGSSYNSPLHF
many,TRBJ1-2,TRBV25-1,.,TGTGCCAGCAGTGAATCAGGTGGCTACACCTTC,CASSESGGYTF
.,TRBJ1-6,TRBV18,.,TGTGCCAGCTCACCCACCGGGAGGGGCTACTCCTATAATTCACCCCTCCACTTT,CASSPTGRGYSYNSPLHF
many,TRBJ1-2,TRBV19,.,TGTGCCAGTAGTATTGCGGGTGATTACTATGGCTACACCTTC,CASSIAGDYYGYTF
many,TRBJ2-5,TRBV7-2,TRBD2,TGTGCCAGCAGCTCCGGACTAGCGGGGGCCCAAGAGACCCAGTACTTC,CASSSGLAGAQETQYF
.,TRBJ2-5,TRBV20-1,.,TGCAGTGCTAGGCCCCTTGGCGGGGGCGCCCCAGAGACCCAGTACTTC,CSARPLGGGAPETQYF
many,TRBJ1-2,TRBV27,TRBD1,TGTGCCAGCAAGGAGACAGGGGGCTTATATGGCTACACCTTC,CASKETGGLYGYTF
many,TRBJ1-2,TRBV19,.,TGTGCCAGTAGTACCTTAGGGAACCTCGGGGGAGTCTATGGCTACACCTTC,CASSTLGNLGGVYGYTF
few,TRBJ2-7,TRBV3-1,TRBD2,TGTGCCAGCAGCCAAGGCGGTTTAGCGGGAGTATACGAGCAGTACTTC,CASSQGGLAGVYEQYF
.,TRBJ1-1,TRBV2,.,TGTGCCAGCAGTGAAGCGGGACTAGACAGTGAAGCTTTCTTT,CASSEAGLDSEAFF
many,TRBJ2-5,TRBV5-1,.,TGCGCCAGCAGCCCTGCTAGGTCTTGGGAGACCCAGTACTTC,CASSPARSWETQYF
many,TRBJ2-7,TRBV9,.,TGTGCCAGCAGCGTGGTCCCCGACGGCTACGAGCAGTACTTC,CASSVVPDGYEQYF
.,TRBJ2-5,TRBV10-3,TRBD2,TGTGCCATCAGTGAGTTAGCGGGGGTGAGAGAGACCCAGTACTTC,CAISELAGVRETQYF
many,TRBJ1-5,TRBV6-5,.,TGTGCCAGCAGTTACTCGAGGCAGGGATATAGCAATCAGCCCCAGCATTTT,CASSYSRQGYSNQPQHF
.,TRBJ1-3,TRBV10-3,.,TGTGCCACCAGCCGCGGGACAAACTCTGGAAACACCATATATTTT,CATSRGTNSGNTIYF
many,TRBJ1-3,TRBV12-3/TRBV12-4,.,TGTGCCAGCACCTCGGACTCCTTCTCTGGAAACACCATATATTTT,CASTSDSFSGNTIYF
many,TRBJ1-1,TRBV7-2,.,TGTGCCAGCAGCTCCCGACGGACTAACGAAGCTTTCTTT,CASSSRRTNEAFF
many,TRBJ1-2,TRBV6-1,.,TGTGCCAGCTCCGGGCTTGGGGAGGGCTACACCTTC,CASSGLGEGYTF
.,TRBJ1-2,TRBV27,.,TGTGCCAGCAGTTTGACGGGGGAGAATGGCTACACCTTC,CASSLTGENGYTF
.,TRBJ1-1,TRBV19,.,TGTGCCATCAGGAAGGAACCGGAAAACACTGAAGCTTTCTTT,CAIRKEPENTEAFF
many,TRBJ1-2,TRBV27,.,TGTGCCAGCAGCTACTTAGAAGGGGCTTCTGGCTACACCTTC,CASSYLEGASGYTF
many,TRBJ1-1,TRBV9,.,TGTGCCAGCAGCGGGGGCGCCTCGACAGCGAACACTGAAGCTTTCTTT,CASSGGASTANTEAFF